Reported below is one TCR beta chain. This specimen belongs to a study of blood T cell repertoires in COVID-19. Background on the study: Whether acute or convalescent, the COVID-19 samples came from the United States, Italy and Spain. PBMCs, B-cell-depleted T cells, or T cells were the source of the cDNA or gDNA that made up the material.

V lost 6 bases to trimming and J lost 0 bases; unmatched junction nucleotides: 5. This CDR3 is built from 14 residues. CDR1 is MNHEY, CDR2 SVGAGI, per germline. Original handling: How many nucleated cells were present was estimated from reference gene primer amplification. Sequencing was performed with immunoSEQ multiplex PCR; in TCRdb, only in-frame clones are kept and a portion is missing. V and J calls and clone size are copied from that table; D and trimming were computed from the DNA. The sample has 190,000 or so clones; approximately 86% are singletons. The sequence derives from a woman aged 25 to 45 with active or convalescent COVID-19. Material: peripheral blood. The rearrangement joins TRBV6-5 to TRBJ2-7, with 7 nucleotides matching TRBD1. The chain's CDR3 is CASRDWDSSYEQYF. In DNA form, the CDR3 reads TGTGCCAGCAGGGACTGGGACAGCTCCTACGAGCAGTACTTC.